This T cell receptor (beta chain) originates from a study of immune characterization of retroperitoneal liposarcoma. TCRdb itself ran the PCR reads through MiXCR, one entry per CDR3 protein. Of more than 8,000 distinct CDR3 sequences listed, 25% to 30% are singletons. CDR3 length equals 12 residues. From germline, CDR1 is MNHNS and CDR2 SASEGT. The V gene lost 6 bases and the J gene lost 5 bases, with 10 bases spanning the gap. This clonotype was counted only a few times. This sequence was found in a male donor with retroperitoneal liposarcoma. The sequenced sample was tumor tissue. This rearrangement joins TRBV6-1 to TRBJ1-2; no clear D gene. The CDR3 DNA follows: TGTGCCAGCAGCAGTGGGGAATATGGCTACACCTTC. Amino acids: CASSSGEYGYTF.